These T cell receptor beta chains were read from a single sample in a study of T cells in Graves' hyperthyroidism and ophthalmopathy. TCRdb re-called the multiplex PCR reads with MiXCR, one entry per CDR3 protein. There are about 600,000 distinct CDR3 sequences in the sample; 11% to 15% occur only once, and about 7% lies in the top ten. The sequenced sample was blood. The receptors here all came from a woman aged 18-29 years with Graves' ophthalmopathy. Both conserved end residues are part of each CDR3. The D gene is left open where the match is weak. The listing skips clone size in some rows; elsewhere it reads once, few, many or a size class.

d_gene | j_gene | abundance | v_gene | CDR3nt | CDR3aa
TRBD1 | TRBJ1-5 | . | TRBV19 | TGTGCCAGTGGTATGGGGACAGGGGGCAGAAGCAATCAGCCCCAGCATTTT | CASGMGTGGRSNQPQHF
. | TRBJ1-1 | many | TRBV2 | TGTGCCAGCAGTGAAGAGGCATCCACTGAAGCTTTCTTT | CASSEEASTEAFF
TRBD2 | TRBJ2-7 | . | TRBV20-1 | TGCAGTGCTAGGGGACTAGCGGCCCCCCACGAGCAGTACTTC | CSARGLAAPHEQYF
TRBD1 | TRBJ2-1 | many | TRBV10-3 | TGTGCCATCAGTGGACAGGGGAATGAGCAGTTCTTC | CAISGQGNEQFF
. | TRBJ2-3 | many | TRBV5-5 | TGTGCCAGCAGCCCCCGGTGGGTGGGGCTTTCTAGCACAGATACGCAGTATTTT | CASSPRWVGLSSTDTQYF
. | TRBJ2-5 | . | TRBV7-2 | TGTGCCAGCAGCCCAAGGGACTACCAAGAGACCCAGTACTTC | CASSPRDYQETQYF
. | TRBJ1-5 | . | TRBV7-8 | TGTGCCAGCAGCTTGCGCAGGGCCGATCAGCCCCAGCATTTT | CASSLRRADQPQHF
TRBD2 | TRBJ2-1 | few | TRBV7-8 | TGTGCCAGCAGCCAACAAAGCGGGAGTAATTACAATGAGCAGTTCTTC | CASSQQSGSNYNEQFF
. | TRBJ1-1 | many | TRBV12-5 | TGTGCTAGTGGTTTGGTGGTGGGGGGGAAGGGTCGTGGCACTGAAGCTTTCTTT | CASGLVVGGKGRGTEAFF
. | TRBJ2-7 | many | TRBV12-3/TRBV12-4 | TGTGCCAGCAGTTTAGGGGGGCCTTACTCCTACGAGCAGTACTTC | CASSLGGPYSYEQYF
TRBD1 | TRBJ1-2 | many | TRBV15 | TGTGCCACCAGCAGAGACACAGGGGATGGCTACACCTTC | CATSRDTGDGYTF
. | TRBJ1-3 | . | TRBV6-2/TRBV6-3 | TGTGCCAGCTCCTTGGAGAGAGGACCGTCTGGAAACACCATATATTTT | CASSLERGPSGNTIYF
. | TRBJ2-5 | many | TRBV7-8 | TGTGCCAGCAGCTTAGAGCTAGTTAGGTACCAAGAGACCCAGTACTTC | CASSLELVRYQETQYF
TRBD1 | TRBJ1-5 | few | TRBV6-1 | TGTGCCAGCACCCCTAATACAGGGGGGGAACAGCCCCAGCATTTT | CASTPNTGGEQPQHF
TRBD1 | TRBJ1-2 | . | TRBV19 | TGTGCCAGTACCAAGGGACAGGGGCCGTCCCAGTATGGCTACACCTTC | CASTKGQGPSQYGYTF
TRBD1 | TRBJ2-4 | . | TRBV19 | TGTGCCAGTAGTACAGGGGGACACATTCAGTACTTC | CASSTGGHIQYF
TRBD2 | TRBJ2-7 | . | TRBV27 | TGTGCCAGCGGGAGGGCCCACGAGCAGTACTTC | CASGRAHEQYF
TRBD2 | TRBJ2-7 | many | TRBV4-1 | TGCGCCAGCAGCCAAAGACTAGCGGGCACCACCTACGAGCAGTACTTC | CASSQRLAGTTYEQYF
TRBD2 | TRBJ2-5 | many | TRBV3-1 | TGTGCCAGCAGCCAAGGTCGGCTAGCGGGAGGGCCTGTGAAGACCCAGTACTTC | CASSQGRLAGGPVKTQYF
. | TRBJ2-7 | many | TRBV28 | TGTGCCAGCAGTTCCCCCGGGCTGTACGAGCAGTACTTC | CASSSPGLYEQYF
TRBD1 | TRBJ2-7 | . | TRBV19 | TGTGCCAGTACCCCGAGGACAGGGGGCTTCGACGAGCAGTACTTC | CASTPRTGGFDEQYF
TRBD1 | TRBJ1-4 | many | TRBV12-3/TRBV12-4 | TGTGCCAGCAGTCCCGGACAGGGGAAGGGTGAAAAACTGTTTTTT | CASSPGQGKGEKLFF
. | TRBJ2-1 | . | TRBV7-3 | TGTGCCAGCAGCCCAGGACATTATTCCTACAATGAGCAGTTCTTC | CASSPGHYSYNEQFF